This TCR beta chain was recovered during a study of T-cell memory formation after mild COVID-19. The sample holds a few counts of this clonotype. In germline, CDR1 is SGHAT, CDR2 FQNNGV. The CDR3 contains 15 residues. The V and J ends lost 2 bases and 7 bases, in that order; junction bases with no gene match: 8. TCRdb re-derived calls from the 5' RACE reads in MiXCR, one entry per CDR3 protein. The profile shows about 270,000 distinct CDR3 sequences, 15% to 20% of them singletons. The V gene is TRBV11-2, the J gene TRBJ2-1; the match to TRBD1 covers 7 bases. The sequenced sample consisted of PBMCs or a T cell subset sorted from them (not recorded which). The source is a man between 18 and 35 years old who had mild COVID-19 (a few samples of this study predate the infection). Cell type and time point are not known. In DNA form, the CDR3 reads TGTGCCAGCAGCTTATGGATCGTACAGGGGAATGAGCAGTTCTTC. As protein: CASSLWIVQGNEQFF. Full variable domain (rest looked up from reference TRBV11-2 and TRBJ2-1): EAGVAQSPRYKIIEKRQSVAFWCNPISGHATLYWYQQILGQGPKLLIQFQNNGVVDDSQLPKDRFSAERLKGVDSTLKIQPAKLEDSAVYLCASSLWIVQGNEQFFGPGTRLTVL.